Presented here are 22 T cell receptor beta chains from one specimen sequenced in a study of radiation and T cells in renal cell carcinoma. Time point indicated: blood 4 weeks post-SBRT, at nephrectomy. Described treatment: 15 Gy SBRT to primary tumor, nephrectomy 4 weeks later. The method was immunoSEQ multiplex PCR; TCRdb's version includes in-frame clones alone and lacks a portion of them. Of about 170,000 clones listed, about 88% are singletons. Sequenced material: blood, taken from a patient whose treatment included radiotherapy and nephrectomy. These receptors were taken from a woman aged 45-59 years with renal cell carcinoma.

This sequence joins TRBV5-4 and TRBJ1-2; D ambiguous. The length of the CDR3 is 16 residues. V dropped 1 base and J dropped 5 bases, with 18 bases sitting between them. CDR1 and CDR2 (germline): SGHNT, YYREEE (reference sequence). CDR3: CASSLSLQPQKYGYTF. CDR3 DNA sequence: TGTGCCAGCAGCTTGAGTTTACAGCCGCAAAAATATGGCTACACCTTC. Variable domain in full (rest from reference TRBV5-4 and TRBJ1-2): ETGVTQSPTHLIKTRGQQVTLRCSSQSGHNTVSWYQQALGQGPQFIFQYYREEENGRGNFPPRFSGLQFPNYSSELNVNALELDDSALYLCASSLSLQPQKYGYTFGSGTRLTVV.

The CDR3 sequence: CATSSPRGRYNSPLHF. CDR3 DNA: TGTGCCACCAGCAGTCCTCGGGGCAGGTACAATTCACCCCTCCACTTT. This chain connects TRBV15 to TRBJ1-6; D possibly corresponds to TRBD1 (5 bases). The CDR3 has 16 residues. The germline V gene has CDR1 LNHNV and CDR2 YYDKDF (reference sequence). Trimming took off 3 bases at V and 7 bases at J, with 16 bases between the two ends.

This clone was counted once. The genes are TRBV10-3 and TRBJ1-1, with TRBD1 matching 10 bases. The CDR3 extends over 17 amino acids. The trim removed 0 bases at V and 4 bases at J, leaving 8 bases unmatched. In germline, CDR1 is ENHRY, CDR2 SYGVKD. The CDR3 DNA reads as TGTGCCATCAGTGAGTCAGACAGGGGGCAGGTGGGCACTGAAGCTTTCTTT. Protein: CAISESDRGQVGTEAFF.

CDR3 protein: CASSYSGQGAYNEQFF. CDR3 coding DNA: TGTGCCAGCAGTTACTCGGGGCAGGGGGCCTACAATGAGCAGTTCTTC. J is TRBJ2-1 and V is TRBV6-5, with 7 bases aligning to TRBD1. Germline V gene lookup returns CDR1 MNHEY and CDR2 SVGAGI. This CDR3 has 16 residues. The V segment lost 0 bases and the J segment 2 bases; nucleotides outside the gene matches: 4.

The chain combines TRBV5-8 with TRBJ2-2; weak D call: TRBD1 (6 bases). The V gene's germline CDR1 is SGHTS and CDR2 YDEGEE. Between the trimmed V and J ends, which lost 2 bases and 4 bases, there was a span of 15 bases. The length of the CDR3 is 16 residues. CDR3 bases: TGTGCCAGCAGCTTCCAACAGGGCTCAAGCACCGGGGAGCTGTTTTTT. Translating it yields CASSFQQGSSTGELFF.

The chain is built from TRBV6-1 and TRBJ2-7; perhaps TRBD1 as D (6 bases). Trimming took 2 bases from V and 3 from J, leaving 14 bases between them. The CDR3 is made up of 15 amino acids. Germline loops: CDR1 MNHNS, CDR2 SASEGT. The CDR3 spells CASSETTGRGYEQYF. CDR3 nucleotides: TGTGCCAGCAGTGAAACCACAGGGAGAGGCTACGAGCAGTACTTC.

J is TRBJ2-2 and V is TRBV9; D not certain. Per germline, CDR1 SGDLS and CDR2 YYNGEE. The V and J ends lost 0 bases and 3 bases respectively, with 9 bases between them. The CDR3 length is 15 residues. CDR3 in DNA: TGTGCCAGCAGCGTAGGCGGAACTTACACCGGGGAGCTGTTTTTT. Translated: CASSVGGTYTGELFF.

The chain joins TRBV7-2 to TRBJ1-5; D gene ambiguous. The CDR3 runs to 15 residues. The germline V gene encodes CDR1 SGHTA and CDR2 FQGNSA. V lost 1 base to trimming and J lost 4 bases, with 11 bases between them. CDR3 protein: CASSLVEGGNQPQHF. The CDR3 nucleotides are TGTGCCAGCAGCTTAGTGGAGGGAGGGAATCAGCCCCAGCATTTT. Full variable domain (rest looked up from reference TRBV7-2 and TRBJ1-5): GAGVSQSPSNKVTEKGKDVELRCDPISGHTALYWYRQSLGQGLEFLIYFQGNSAPDKSGLPSDRFSAERTGGSVSTLTIQRTQQEDSAVYLCASSLVEGGNQPQHFGDGTRLSIL.

The V call is TRBV27, the J call TRBJ1-2, with 9 positions matching TRBD1. Trimming at V came to 4 bases and at J to 4 bases, leaving 4 bases not matched to a gene. Germline V gene data show CDR1 as MNHEY and CDR2 as SMNVEV (reference sequence). This CDR3 has 14 amino acids. CDR3 DNA: TGTGCCAGCAGTTCCCGGGACAGGGTCTATGGCTACACCTTC. This gives the protein CASSSRDRVYGYTF.

The rearrangement uses TRBV6-5 and TRBJ1-6, with D maybe TRBD1 (6 bases). Germline V gene data show CDR1 as MNHEY and CDR2 as SVGAGI. There are 15 residues in the CDR3. The ends were cut back, 7 bases at V and 10 bases at J, with 20 bases in the middle. The CDR3 region has the DNA TGTGCCAGCACCCTCGCTATGGGGGGCCGATCACCCCTCCACTTT. Its protein product is CASTLAMGGRSPLHF.

The V and J genes are TRBV9 and TRBJ2-2, with D possibly TRBD2 on 5 matching bases. From germline, CDR1 is SGDLS and CDR2 YYNGEE. Trimming removed 4 bases at V and 5 bases at J, with 9 bases between. This CDR3 comprises 13 residues. In DNA, the CDR3 is TGTGCCAGCAGCACCCGGGGAACCGGGGAGCTGTTTTTT. Protein product: CASSTRGTGELFF.

The chain recombines TRBV19 with TRBJ2-1, with D uncertain. Germline V gene data show CDR1 as LNHDA and CDR2 as SQIVND (reference sequence). The CDR3 runs to 13 residues. Trimming shortened V by 5 bases and J by 6 bases, and 11 bases separated the two germline ends. The CDR3 spells CASSLGYPNEQFF. In DNA form, the CDR3 reads TGTGCCAGTAGTCTGGGATACCCCAATGAGCAGTTCTTC.

The V gene is TRBV7-9, the J gene TRBJ1-6; 7 nucleotides line up with TRBD1. CDR3 size: 14 residues. J gave up 5 bases and V 5 bases, and 3 bases lay outside the gene matches. Germline values: CDR1 SEHNR, CDR2 FQNEAQ (reference sequence). For the CDR3, the DNA is TGTGCCAGCAGCCGGGACAGAAATAATTCACCCCTCCACTTT. Translated, it gives CASSRDRNNSPLHF.

The chain links TRBV19 to TRBJ1-2, with 10 positions matching TRBD1. Unmatched junction bases numbered 14, after V lost 6 bases and J lost 13 bases. The CDR3 has 14 amino acids. CDR1 and CDR2 (germline): LNHDA, SQIVND (reference sequence). CDR3 loop: CASRTVGTGELSTF. The CDR3 coding sequence is TGTGCCAGTAGAACAGTAGGGACAGGGGAGCTGTCCACCTTC. Full variable domain (outside the CDR3, taken from reference TRBV19 and TRBJ1-2): DGGITQSPKYLFRKEGQNVTLSCEQNLNHDAMYWYRQDPGQGLRLIYYSQIVNDFQKGDIAEGYSVSREKKESFPLTVTSAQKNPTAFYLCASRTVGTGELSTFGSGTRLTVV.

This chain links TRBV6-1 with TRBJ2-6; perhaps TRBD2 as D (5 bases). The CDR3 totals 16 residues. CDR1 is MNHNS and CDR2 is SASEGT in the germline V gene. V lost 0 bases, J lost 2 bases, and 8 bases lay in between. In DNA form, the CDR3 reads TGTGCCAGCAGTGAAGCGTACGGGGCTGGGGCCAACGTCCTGACTTTC. As protein: CASSEAYGAGANVLTF.

The rearrangement joins TRBV6-1 to TRBJ1-6; D is uncertain. CDR3 length equals 17 residues. V lost 6 bases and J lost 7, with 22 bases in between. Looked up from germline, CDR1 is MNHNS and CDR2 is SASEGT. The CDR3 reads CASSETKGSGRNSPLHF. CDR3 nucleotides: TGTGCCAGCAGCGAAACTAAGGGATCGGGGAGGAATTCACCCCTCCACTTT.

This clone is a singleton in its sample. J is TRBJ1-2 and V is TRBV2, with unresolved D. The CDR3 is made up of 11 amino acids. Looked up from germline, CDR1 is SNHLY and CDR2 is FYNNEI. Deletions cut 4 bases from V and 5 bases from J, with 5 bases between. CDR3 region: CASSAGYGYTF. The DNA of the CDR3 is TGTGCCAGCAGTGCGGGGTATGGCTACACCTTC. The full variable domain, its missing parts supplied by reference TRBV2 and TRBJ1-2, is EPEVTQTPSHQVTQMGQEVILRCVPISNHLYFYWYRQILGQKVEFLVSFYNNEISEKSEIFDDQFSVERPDGSNFTLKIRSTKLEDSAMYFCASSAGYGYTFGSGTRLTVV.

The chain carries TRBV9 and TRBJ1-2; D remains ambiguous. V lost 3 bases to trimming and J lost 8 bases, with 8 bases between them. This CDR3 contains 11 residues. Germline CDR1 is SGDLS and CDR2 is YYNGEE. The CDR3 region has the DNA TGTGCCAGCAGCGATCAGGCGGGCTACACCTTC. It translates to CASSDQAGYTF.

The V and J genes are TRBV7-2 and TRBJ1-1; maybe TRBD1 (6 bases). The V gene's germline CDR1 is SGHTA and CDR2 FQGNSA. Trimming removed 7 bases from V and 6 bases from J, with 9 bases in between. The CDR3 runs 11 residues. In DNA form, the CDR3 reads TGTGCCAGCAACGGACAGTCTGAAGCTTTCTTT. This translates into CASNGQSEAFF.

This clone came up once. The chain uses TRBV9 and TRBJ2-3; 8 nucleotides agree with TRBD2. The V and J ends lost 3 bases and 2 bases, in that order; junction bases with no gene match: 5. The CDR3 spans 15 residues. Germline loops: CDR1 SGDLS, CDR2 YYNGEE. CDR3 in amino acids: CASSAYSGDTDTQYF. DNA of the CDR3: TGTGCCAGCAGCGCCTATAGCGGGGACACAGATACGCAGTATTTT.

The chain uses TRBV9 and TRBJ1-1; 8 nucleotides match TRBD1. Germline CDR1 and CDR2: SGDLS and YYNGEE. This CDR3 spans 14 amino acids. With 5 bases clipped from V and 1 base from J, the junction kept 4 bases outside the gene matches. The CDR3 DNA is TGTGCCAGCAGAACAGGGGGGCCGAACACTGAAGCTTTCTTT. Amino acids: CASRTGGPNTEAFF.

J is TRBJ1-3 and V is TRBV6-5; possibly TRBD1 for D (6 bases). V was pared by 6 bases and J by 2 bases, with 14 bases between. CDR3 size: 15 residues. Per the germline V gene, CDR1 is MNHEY and CDR2 is SVGAGI. The DNA for the CDR3 is TGTGCCAGCAGGGATGGGGGGCCGACTGGAAACACCATATATTTT. Translation: CASRDGGPTGNTIYF.